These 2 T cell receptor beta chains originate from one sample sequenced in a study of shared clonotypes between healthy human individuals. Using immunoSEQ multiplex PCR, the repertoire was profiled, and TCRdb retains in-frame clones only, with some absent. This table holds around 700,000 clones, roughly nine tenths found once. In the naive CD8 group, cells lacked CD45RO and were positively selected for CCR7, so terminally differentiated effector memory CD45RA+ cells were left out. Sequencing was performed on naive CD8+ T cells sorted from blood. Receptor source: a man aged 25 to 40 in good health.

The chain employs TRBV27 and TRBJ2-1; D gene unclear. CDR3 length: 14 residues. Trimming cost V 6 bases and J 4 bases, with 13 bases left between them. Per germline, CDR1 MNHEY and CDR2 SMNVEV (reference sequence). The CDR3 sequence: CASRDGTLYNEQFF. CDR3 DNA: TGTGCCAGCAGGGATGGTACCCTATACAATGAGCAGTTCTTC.

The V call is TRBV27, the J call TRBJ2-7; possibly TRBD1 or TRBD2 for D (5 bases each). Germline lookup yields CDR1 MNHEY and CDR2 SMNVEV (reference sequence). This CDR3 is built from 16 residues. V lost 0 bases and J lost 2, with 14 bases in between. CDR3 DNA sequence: TGTGCCAGCAGTTTATCGGGGGATTTGCCCGCCTACGAGCAGTACTTC. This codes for CASSLSGDLPAYEQYF.